This TCR beta chain was identified in a study of blood T cell repertoires in COVID-19. Study background: The United States, Italy and Spain were the sources of the acute and convalescent COVID-19 samples. Nucleic acid was either cDNA or gDNA, and it came from T cells, B-cell-depleted T cells, or PBMCs.

V lost 7 bases, J lost 4 bases, and 10 bases stayed unmatched. In germline, CDR1 is SNHLY, CDR2 FYNNEI. This CDR3 comprises 15 residues. As processed by the authors: Counts of nucleated cells, estimated from reference gene primer amplification, were obtained. Repertoires were generated with immunoSEQ multiplex PCR, while TCRdb's copy carries only in-frame clones and drops some. From that table come the V and J calls and clone size; the DNA was used to work out D and trimming. Of about 120,000 clones in the sample, roughly four fifths are singletons; the top ten hold 9% to 14%. The V gene is TRBV2, the J gene TRBJ2-5, with TRBD1 identical over 9 bases. Sequencing was carried out using peripheral blood. The clonotype originates from a human donor in a cohort sampled during active COVID-19. CDR3 in DNA: TGTGCCAGCAATCGGCAACAGGGGGCTCGAGAGACCCAGTACTTC. Translating it yields CASNRQQGARETQYF. Together with reference TRBV2 and TRBJ2-5, the CDR3 gives the full variable domain: EPEVTQTPSHQVTQMGQEVILRCVPISNHLYFYWYRQILGQKVEFLVSFYNNEISEKSEIFDDQFSVERPDGSNFTLKIRSTKLEDSAMYFCASNRQQGARETQYFGPGTRLLVL.